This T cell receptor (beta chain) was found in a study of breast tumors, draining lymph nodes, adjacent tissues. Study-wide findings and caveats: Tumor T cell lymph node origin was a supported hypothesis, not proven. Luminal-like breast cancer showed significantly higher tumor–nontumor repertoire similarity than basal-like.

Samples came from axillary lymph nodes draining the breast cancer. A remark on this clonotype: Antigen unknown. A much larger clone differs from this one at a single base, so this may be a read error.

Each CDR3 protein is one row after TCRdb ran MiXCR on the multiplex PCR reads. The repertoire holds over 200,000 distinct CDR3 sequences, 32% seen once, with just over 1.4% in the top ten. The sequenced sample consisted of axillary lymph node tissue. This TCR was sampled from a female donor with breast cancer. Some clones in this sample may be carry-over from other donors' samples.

The CDR3 protein is CASSQDEQAYEQFF. As DNA, the CDR3 is TGTGCCAGCAGCCAAGATGAGCAGGCCTACGAGCAGTTCTTC. V is TRBV4-1 and J is TRBJ2-1; D remains unclear. This CDR3 contains 14 residues. The V gene's germline CDR1 is MGHRA and CDR2 YSYEKL.